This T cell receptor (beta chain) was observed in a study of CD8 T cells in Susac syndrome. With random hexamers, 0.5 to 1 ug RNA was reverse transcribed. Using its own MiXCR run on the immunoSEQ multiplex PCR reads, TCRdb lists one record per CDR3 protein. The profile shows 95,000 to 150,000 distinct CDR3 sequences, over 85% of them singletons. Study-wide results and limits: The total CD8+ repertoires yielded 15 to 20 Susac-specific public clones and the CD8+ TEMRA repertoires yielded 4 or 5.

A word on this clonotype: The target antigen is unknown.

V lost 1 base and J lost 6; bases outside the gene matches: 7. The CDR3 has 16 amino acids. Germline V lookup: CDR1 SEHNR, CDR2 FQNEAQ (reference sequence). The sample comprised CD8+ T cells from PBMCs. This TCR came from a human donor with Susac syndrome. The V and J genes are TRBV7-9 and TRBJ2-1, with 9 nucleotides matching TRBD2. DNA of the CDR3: TGTGCCAGCAGCTTAGTTCTGCGGGAGGGCCTCAATGAGCAGTTCTTC. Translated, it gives CASSLVLREGLNEQFF.